Below are 17 T cell receptor beta chains sequenced from a single sample in a study of regulatory T cells in long-lasting Graves disease. Sequencing libraries for TCR beta were prepared with iRepertoire HTBI primers and Arm-PCR of CDR3 regions. Using its own MiXCR run on the multiplex PCR reads, TCRdb lists one record per CDR3 protein. The sample lists 500,000 or so distinct CDR3 sequences, 14% occurring once. This sample's time point: newly diagnosed GD, antithyroid drugs for less than 3 months. From RNA extracted from PBMCs, the TCR library was made. Another study also made use of these data, one on T cells in Graves' hyperthyroidism and ophthalmopathy.

The material sequenced was peripheral blood mononuclear cells (PBMCs), taken at new diagnosis, from a patient treated with antithyroid drugs. The receptors shown here come from a woman between 45 and 65 years old with Graves disease.

The sample holds many counts of this clonotype. This rearrangement joins TRBV27 to TRBJ1-4; no firm D call. The CDR3 length is 13 residues. Germline CDR1 reads MNHEY; CDR2 reads SMNVEV (reference sequence). V was shortened by 6 bases and J by 4 bases, with 9 bases between the two germline ends. The CDR3 here is CASRGPGNEKLFF. The CDR3 DNA sequence: TGTGCCAGCAGAGGTCCGGGTAATGAAAAACTGTTTTTT.

This clonotype was recorded many times. The chain is built from TRBV2 and TRBJ2-1; D is undetermined. The CDR3 is 13 residues long. V lost 7 bases, J lost 1 base, and 8 bases lay in between. Germline-derived CDR1 and CDR2 are SNHLY and FYNNEI. The CDR3 sequence is CASTLDSYNEQFF. CDR3 coding DNA: TGTGCCAGCACCCTCGATTCCTACAATGAGCAGTTCTTC. Combining the CDR3 with reference TRBV2 and TRBJ2-1 gives the whole variable domain EPEVTQTPSHQVTQMGQEVILRCVPISNHLYFYWYRQILGQKVEFLVSFYNNEISEKSEIFDDQFSVERPDGSNFTLKIRSTKLEDSAMYFCASTLDSYNEQFFGPGTRLTVL.

This clonotype came up many times. The genes are TRBV12-3 or TRBV12-4 and TRBJ1-1; no firm D call. Trimming shortened V by 3 bases and J by 3 bases, and 11 bases separated the two germline ends. The CDR3 runs 14 residues. DNA of the CDR3: TGTGCCAGCAGTTTCCAGTTTAGAGACACTGAAGCTTTCTTT. Amino acids: CASSFQFRDTEAFF.

This clonotype was counted ten times or more. This chain uses TRBV5-1 with TRBJ2-3; 8 bases are shared with TRBD1. V lost 0 bases and J lost 3; bases outside the gene matches: 9. Germline assignment: CDR1 SGHRS and CDR2 YFSETQ. The CDR3 consists of 17 residues. The CDR3 DNA reads TGCGCCAGCAGCTTGGCCCCAGGGGGCGCTGGGACAGATACGCAGTATTTT. This sequence encodes CASSLAPGGAGTDTQYF.

This clonotype was counted ten times or more. CDR3 bases: TGTGCCAGCAGCGCCGGACCCGGGACAGGGGCTTTCTTT. This codes for CASSAGPGTGAFF. The rearrangement uses TRBV9 and TRBJ1-1; TRBD1 matches 9 bases. CDR3 length: 13 residues. Germline CDR1 SGDLS, CDR2 YYNGEE. After removal of 3 bases from V and 11 bases from J, the junction contained 8 bases not matched to a gene.

This clonotype was detected a few times. A junction end diverges from the germline sequence, so it may reflect a read error. The V and J genes are TRBV5-1 and TRBJ2-3; D uncertain. The CDR3 is made up of 14 amino acids. Germline V gene data show CDR1 as SGHRS and CDR2 as YFSETQ. The CDR3 here is CASSASPSGDTQYF. The CDR3 nucleotides are TGTGCCAGCAGCGCAAGTCCGTCGGGAGATACGCAGTATTTT.

At least ten counts were recorded for this clonotype. V gene TRBV12-3 or TRBV12-4 combines with J gene TRBJ1-1, with TRBD1 as a possible D gene (6 bases). Trimming pared 2 bases from V and 5 bases from J, leaving 12 bases between. CDR3 size: 14 residues. The DNA of the CDR3 is TGTGCCAGCAGTTTATTAACAGGGTGGACTGAAGCTTTCTTT. This translates into CASSLLTGWTEAFF.

The chain recombines TRBV6-5 with TRBJ1-5; TRBD1 is a possible D gene (5 bases). This CDR3 has 15 residues. The ends were cut back, 0 bases at V and 2 bases at J, with 8 bases in the middle. Per germline, CDR1 MNHEY and CDR2 SVGAGI. Here the CDR3 reads CASSYSGLGNQPQHF. In DNA, the CDR3 is TGTGCCAGCAGTTACTCGGGGCTAGGCAATCAGCCCCAGCATTTT.

This clonotype was observed at least ten times. An end of the junction differs from the germline gene, which may be a read error. The V gene is TRBV5-1, the J gene TRBJ2-1; weak D call: TRBD2 (6 bases). Germline loops: CDR1 SGHRS, CDR2 YFSETQ. The CDR3 covers 12 residues. In DNA, the CDR3 is TGTGCCAGCAGCTTAGCGGACAATGAGCAGTTCTTC. It encodes CASSLADNEQFF.

This rearrangement joins TRBV7-9 to TRBJ1-2, with D unclear. The ends were cut back, 7 bases at V and 4 bases at J, with 10 bases in the middle. The CDR3 length is 12 residues. Germline values: CDR1 SEHNR, CDR2 FQNEAQ (reference sequence). The CDR3 DNA sequence: TGTGCCAGCACGATGGACCCCTATGGCTACACCTTC. Amino acids: CASTMDPYGYTF. The variable domain in full, completed from reference TRBV7-9 and TRBJ1-2, reads DTGVSQNPRHKITKRGQNVTFRCDPISEHNRLYWYRQTLGQGPEFLTYFQNEAQLEKSRLLSDRFSAERPKGSFSTLEIQRTEQGDSAMYLCASTMDPYGYTFGSGTRLTVV.

The chain uses TRBV6-1 and TRBJ2-1; 7 bases agree with TRBD1. The V and J ends lost 5 bases and 2 bases, in that order; junction bases with no gene match: 9. This CDR3 has 16 amino acids. CDR1 is MNHNS and CDR2 is SASEGT in the germline V gene. The CDR3 coding sequence is TGTGCCAGCAGTATCGGGACAGATTTTCCCTACAATGAGCAGTTCTTC. Protein product: CASSIGTDFPYNEQFF.

This rearrangement joins TRBV27 to TRBJ2-3; TRBD2 aligns across 7 bases. The CDR3 is 18 residues long. Germline CDR1 MNHEY, CDR2 SMNVEV (reference sequence). Trimming at V came to 0 bases and at J to 5 bases, leaving 14 bases not matched to a gene. As DNA, the CDR3 is TGTGCCAGCAGTTTATCTGGGTGGGGAGCGGGACGGGAAGATACGCAGTATTTT. Residues: CASSLSGWGAGREDTQYF.

This clonotype was detected ten times or more. The rearrangement links TRBV7-9 to TRBJ2-4, with D possibly TRBD2 on 6 matching bases. The V end was cut by 4 bases, the J end by 8 bases, with 24 bases between. Germline CDR1 SEHNR, CDR2 FQNEAQ (reference sequence). The CDR3 is 17 amino acids. The CDR3 protein is CASSSMWVGPERDIQYF. CDR3 coding DNA: TGTGCCAGCAGCTCGATGTGGGTTGGTCCAGAGCGGGACATTCAGTACTTC.

This clonotype has at least ten counts. The chain carries TRBV20-1 and TRBJ2-3; perhaps TRBD1 as D (6 bases). Trimming stripped 0 bases from V and 2 bases from J, with 12 bases between. This CDR3 is 15 amino acids long. Germline lookup yields CDR1 DFQATT and CDR2 SNEGSKA (reference sequence). The CDR3 DNA reads as TGCAGTGCTAGAGACCGGGACAAGTACACAGATACGCAGTATTTT. Protein: CSARDRDKYTDTQYF.

This clonotype was counted only a few times. This sequence joins TRBV30 and TRBJ2-1, with no clear D. The CDR3 consists of 11 residues. The V end lost 5 bases, the J end lost 4 bases, and 6 bases lay between the germline ends. Germline-derived CDR1 and CDR2 are GTSNPN and SVGIG (reference sequence). CDR3 sequence reads: CAWHKYNEQFF. The CDR3 DNA is TGTGCCTGGCATAAGTACAATGAGCAGTTCTTC.

Only a few counts were recorded for this clonotype. The chain recombines TRBV19 with TRBJ2-7; 8 nucleotides line up with TRBD1. Trimming removed 6 bases from V and 1 base from J; junction bases left unmatched: 2. Germline-derived CDR1 and CDR2 are LNHDA and SQIVND (reference sequence). This CDR3 is 13 amino acids long. The CDR3 DNA is TGTGCCAGTAGGGGGGACAGGTCCTACGAGCAGTACTTC. Translated: CASRGDRSYEQYF.

The chain uses TRBV20-1 and TRBJ1-3; D gene unclear. From germline, CDR1 is DFQATT and CDR2 SNEGSKA (reference sequence). The CDR3 loop spans 14 amino acids. The V end lost 0 bases, the J end lost 1 base, and 7 bases lay between the germline ends. This CDR3 is CSARDWVSGNTIYF. The CDR3 DNA reads as TGCAGTGCTAGAGATTGGGTTTCTGGAAACACCATATATTTT.